The rows below give T cell receptor beta chains drawn from one sample of a study of blood T cell repertoires in COVID-19. Profiled with immunoSEQ multiplex PCR; TCRdb holds only in-frame clones, not every one. The repertoire includes 250,000 to 350,000 clones, around 86% of them detected once, and over 2% sits in the top ten. The specimen sequenced was peripheral blood. The receptors derive from a woman aged 30 to 39 who had recovered from COVID-19. The CDR3 runs from the conserved cysteine through the conserved F or W. D genes are given only for firm matches. Where a row states a size, it is once, few, many or the class of an expanded clone; other rows omit it.

V	D	J	size	CDR3	DNA
TRBV20-1	NA	TRBJ2-7	NA	CSAQHYEQYF	TGCAGTGCTCAACACTACGAGCAGTACTTC
TRBV19	NA	TRBJ1-1	NA	CASSIDLSGGPTEAFF	TGTGCCAGTAGTATAGATCTATCCGGGGGACCCACTGAAGCTTTCTTT
TRBV2	NA	TRBJ2-3	once	CASLPQGLPDTQYF	TGTGCCAGCCTCCCTCAGGGGTTACCAGATACGCAGTATTTT
TRBV11-3	TRBD2	TRBJ2-5	NA	CASSLGLAGVETQYF	TGTGCCAGCAGCCTTGGACTAGCGGGAGTCGAGACCCAGTACTTC
TRBV6-1	NA	TRBJ1-2	few	CASSESGANYGYTF	TGTGCCAGCAGTGAATCAGGCGCTAACTATGGCTACACCTTC
TRBV3-1/TRBV3-2	NA	TRBJ1-3	NA	CASSRHLGGGDSGNTIYF	TGTGCCAGCAGCCGACACCTTGGGGGGGGCGACTCTGGAAACACCATATATTTT
TRBV1	NA	TRBJ2-3	NA	CTSLGASPKHTQYF	TGCACCAGCCTGGGGGCTAGCCCCAAACATACGCAGTATTTT
TRBV29-1	TRBD1	TRBJ2-2	few	CSADTGGTNTGELFF	TGCAGCGCTGATACAGGGGGAACGAACACCGGGGAGCTGTTTTTT
TRBV7-9	TRBD1	TRBJ2-5	NA	CASSKGQPETQYF	TGTGCCAGCAGCAAGGGACAGCCGGAGACCCAGTACTTC
TRBV7-2	TRBD1	TRBJ2-3	NA	CASKTRGPQGAPDTQYF	TGTGCCAGCAAAACCAGAGGACCGCAGGGGGCCCCAGATACGCAGTATTTT
TRBV11-2	NA	TRBJ2-7	NA	CASSLEADNEQYF	TGTGCCAGCAGCTTAGAGGCAGATAACGAGCAGTACTTC
TRBV12-5	TRBD1	TRBJ1-4	NA	CASGLGSGGGEKLFF	TGTGCTAGTGGTTTGGGGTCAGGGGGTGGTGAAAAACTGTTTTTT
TRBV9	TRBD2	TRBJ2-1	NA	CASSVELKGGRSYNEQFF	TGTGCCAGCAGCGTAGAATTGAAGGGCGGGAGGTCCTACAATGAGCAGTTCTTC
TRBV7-9	TRBD1	TRBJ1-1	NA	CASSLGGQENTEAFF	TGTGCCAGCAGCTTAGGGGGACAGGAGAACACTGAAGCTTTCTTT
TRBV15	TRBD1	TRBJ1-1	NA	CATSRKTGKNTEAFF	TGTGCCACCAGCAGAAAGACAGGGAAGAACACTGAAGCTTTCTTT
TRBV29-1	NA	TRBJ2-5	NA	CSVEDFEQEGETQYF	TGCAGCGTTGAAGATTTCGAGCAGGAGGGGGAGACCCAGTACTTC
TRBV20-1	NA	TRBJ2-3	NA	CSASASGSTDTQYF	TGCAGTGCTAGTGCCAGCGGGAGCACAGATACGCAGTATTTT
TRBV3-1/TRBV3-2	TRBD2	TRBJ2-7	few	CASSRRDYTYEQYF	TGTGCCAGCAGCCGACGGGACTACACCTACGAGCAGTACTTC
TRBV3-1/TRBV3-2	TRBD1	TRBJ1-2	once	CASSGQGPGYTF	TGTGCCAGCAGCGGACAGGGCCCTGGCTACACCTTC
TRBV7-9	NA	TRBJ1-1	NA	CASSFNVGLNTEAFF	TGTGCCAGCAGCTTTAATGTGGGGCTGAACACTGAAGCTTTCTTT
TRBV19	NA	TRBJ2-4	NA	CASSIGLALAKNIQYF	TGTGCCAGTAGTATAGGGCTAGCGCTAGCCAAAAACATTCAGTACTTC
TRBV6-1	NA	TRBJ1-1	NA	CASSDWGGNTEAFF	TGTGCCAGCAGTGATTGGGGGGGGAACACTGAAGCTTTCTTT
TRBV5-1	NA	TRBJ1-6	NA	CASSLQGWNSPLHF	TGCGCCAGCAGCTTGCAGGGATGGAATTCACCCCTCCACTTT
TRBV4-3	NA	TRBJ2-3	NA	CASSQDRTLTDTQYF	TGCGCCAGCAGCCAAGACAGAACCCTCACAGATACGCAGTATTTT
TRBV15	NA	TRBJ1-6	NA	CATSRDSAARGNSPLHF	TGTGCCACCAGCAGAGATTCGGCGGCCCGAGGGAATTCACCCCTCCACTTT
TRBV27	TRBD1	TRBJ2-2	NA	CASSPTGQTTGELFF	TGTGCCAGCAGTCCCACGGGACAGACAACCGGGGAGCTGTTTTTT
TRBV6-1	TRBD1	TRBJ2-7	NA	CASRTTGTGAYEQYF	TGTGCCAGCAGAACGACCGGGACAGGGGCCTACGAGCAGTACTTC
TRBV2	NA	TRBJ2-1	NA	CASSEVALARDNEQFF	TGTGCCAGCAGTGAAGTAGCCCTAGCGAGGGACAATGAGCAGTTCTTC
TRBV9	TRBD2	TRBJ2-5	NA	CASSAGRAVQTQYF	TGTGCCAGCAGCGCTGGGAGGGCAGTGCAGACCCAGTACTTC
TRBV21-1	NA	TRBJ2-7	NA	CASTSRDRGYEQYF	TGTGCCAGCACAAGCCGGGACAGGGGCTACGAGCAGTACTTC
TRBV10-1	TRBD1	TRBJ1-5	NA	CASSGDRDSNQPQHF	TGCGCCAGCAGCGGGGACAGGGATAGCAATCAGCCCCAGCATTTT
TRBV21-1	NA	TRBJ1-5	NA	CASSSAGDRVYQPQHF	TGTGCCAGCAGCTCAGCGGGGGACAGGGTTTATCAGCCCCAGCATTTT
TRBV7-6	TRBD1	TRBJ1-6	few	CASSNTGAVSPLHF	TGTGCCAGCAGCAACACAGGGGCTGTTTCACCCCTCCACTTT
TRBV18	TRBD1	TRBJ2-7	NA	CASTTIGTAFSYEQYF	TGTGCCAGCACCACGATCGGGACAGCTTTCTCCTACGAGCAGTACTTC
TRBV9	NA	TRBJ1-2	NA	CASSATDRTNYGYTF	TGTGCCAGCAGCGCGACAGACAGAACTAACTATGGCTACACCTTC
TRBV24-1	TRBD1	TRBJ1-3	once	CATSDSAGQGHTIYF	TGTGCCACCAGTGATTCCGCTGGACAGGGCCACACCATATATTTT
TRBV3-1/TRBV3-2	NA	TRBJ2-2	NA	CASSPLGTGELFF	TGTGCCAGCAGCCCCCTAGGCACCGGGGAGCTGTTTTTT
TRBV12-3/TRBV12-4	NA	TRBJ2-2	NA	CASSRRVPGELFF	TGTGCCAGCAGTCGGCGGGTCCCCGGGGAGCTGTTTTTT
TRBV7-9	NA	TRBJ1-2	NA	CASSRVGTPEYGYTF	TGTGCCAGCAGCCGGGTAGGGACTCCAGAATATGGCTACACCTTC
TRBV9	NA	TRBJ1-1	NA	CASSSGHQNTEAFF	TGTGCCAGCAGCTCCGGACACCAGAACACTGAAGCTTTCTTT
TRBV3-1/TRBV3-2	TRBD1	TRBJ1-3	NA	CASSPTGSGNTIYF	TGTGCCAGCAGCCCGACAGGGTCTGGAAACACCATATATTTT
TRBV7-2	NA	TRBJ2-5	once	CASSLILAAKETQYF	TGTGCCAGCAGCTTAATTTTAGCGGCCAAAGAGACCCAGTACTTC
TRBV18	TRBD1	TRBJ1-6	NA	CASSLTGTGEFSPLHF	TGTGCCAGCTCGCTCACCGGGACAGGGGAATTTTCACCCCTCCACTTT
TRBV7-9	NA	TRBJ1-4	NA	CASSLGGQIGEKLFF	TGTGCCAGCAGCTTAGGGGGGCAGATCGGGGAAAAACTGTTTTTT
TRBV13	NA	TRBJ1-1	NA	CASSGGENTEAFF	TGTGCCAGCAGCGGGGGGGAGAACACTGAAGCTTTCTTT
TRBV7-9	NA	TRBJ2-7	NA	CASSQGPYEQYF	TGTGCCAGCAGCCAGGGCCCCTACGAGCAGTACTTC
TRBV27	NA	TRBJ1-1	NA	CASSRDRNTEAFF	TGTGCCAGCAGCCGAGACAGGAACACTGAAGCTTTCTTT
TRBV6-2/TRBV6-3	NA	TRBJ1-5	few	CASSYSTNLPQHF	TGTGCCAGCAGTTACTCGACAAATTTGCCCCAGCATTTT
TRBV28	TRBD2	TRBJ2-7	NA	CASSPGGAGTEGSYEQYF	TGTGCCAGCAGCCCGGGGGGGGCCGGGACCGAGGGATCGTACGAGCAGTACTTC
TRBV27	NA	TRBJ2-7	NA	CASSFLGQSYEQYF	TGTGCCAGCAGTTTCCTCGGACAGTCCTACGAGCAGTACTTC
TRBV5-8	NA	TRBJ1-5	once	CASSLGQAFVSNQPQHF	TGTGCCAGCAGCTTGGGACAGGCCTTCGTGAGCAATCAGCCCCAGCATTTT
TRBV5-1	TRBD1	TRBJ2-7	NA	CASSSGQQFHEQYF	TGCGCCAGCAGCTCGGGACAGCAGTTCCACGAGCAGTACTTC
TRBV7-6	TRBD1	TRBJ2-6	NA	CASSWPGGSGANVLTF	TGTGCCAGCAGCTGGCCAGGGGGAAGTGGGGCCAACGTCCTGACTTTC